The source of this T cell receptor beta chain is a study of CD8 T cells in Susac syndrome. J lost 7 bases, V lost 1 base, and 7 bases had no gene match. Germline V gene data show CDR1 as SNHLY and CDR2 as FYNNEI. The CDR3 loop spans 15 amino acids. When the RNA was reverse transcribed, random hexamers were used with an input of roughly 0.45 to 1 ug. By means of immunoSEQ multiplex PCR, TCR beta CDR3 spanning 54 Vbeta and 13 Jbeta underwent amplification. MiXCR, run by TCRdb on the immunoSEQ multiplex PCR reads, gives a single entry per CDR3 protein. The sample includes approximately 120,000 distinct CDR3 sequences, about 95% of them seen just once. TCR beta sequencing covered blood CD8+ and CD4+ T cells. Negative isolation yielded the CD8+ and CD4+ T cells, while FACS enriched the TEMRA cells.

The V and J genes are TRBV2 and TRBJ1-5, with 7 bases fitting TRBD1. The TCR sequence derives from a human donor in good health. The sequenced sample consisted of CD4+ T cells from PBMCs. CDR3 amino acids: CASSEGTGPRQPQHF. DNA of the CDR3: TGTGCCAGCAGTGAAGGGACAGGCCCCAGGCAGCCCCAGCATTTT.